The sequence of this T cell receptor (beta chain) was determined in a study of T-cell reconstitution after alpha-beta-depleted transplantation in children. Unique molecular identifiers were incorporated when the TCRbeta library was constructed. TCRdb redid the calling of the PCR reads with MiXCR, one entry per CDR3 protein. The sample shows around 71,000 distinct CDR3 sequences, about 7% of them seen only once. This clonotype was seen many times. The germline CDR1 and CDR2 sequences are SGHRS and YFSETQ. V was cut by 4 bases and J by 5 bases, with 12 bases left in between. The CDR3 has 14 residues. The rearrangement links TRBV5-1 to TRBJ2-2, with D uncertain. The receptor was isolated from a human donor who donated a stem cell graft to a child with acute lymphoblastic leukemia. The sample here was PBMCs from the stem cell graft donor, taken from the stem cell graft. The CDR3 DNA reads TGCGCCAGCAGCATGACCCTTTCAACCGGGGAGCTGTTTTTT. Amino acids: CASSMTLSTGELFF.